The 29 T cell receptor beta chains presented below share a single source sample, sequenced in a study of blood T cell repertoires in COVID-19. The assay was immunoSEQ multiplex PCR, and TCRdb's table has in-frame clones only and misses some. The sample holds approximately 390,000 clones, around 90% seen once. The sequenced sample consisted of peripheral blood. These receptors came from a man aged 18 to 29 with active or convalescent COVID-19.

The chain employs TRBV19 and TRBJ2-1, with 7 positions matching TRBD1. In germline, CDR1 is LNHDA, CDR2 SQIVND (reference sequence). V was clipped by 7 bases and J by 0 bases; unmatched bases: 3. CDR3 length equals 14 residues. CDR3 nucleotides: TGTGCCAGTAAAGACAGGGACTCCTACAATGAGCAGTTCTTC. Translation gives CASKDRDSYNEQFF.

The chain recombines TRBV6-5 with TRBJ2-7; TRBD2 aligns across 9 bases. The CDR3 spans 15 residues. V gave up 6 bases and J gave up 4 bases; unmatched junction bases: 10. The germline CDR1 and CDR2 sequences are MNHEY and SVGAGI. DNA for the CDR3: TGTGCCAGCAGACCGTTAGCGGGAGCGAGTTACGAGCAGTACTTC. This gives the protein CASRPLAGASYEQYF.

This sequence joins TRBV12-3 or TRBV12-4 and TRBJ2-1; 9 nucleotides line up with TRBD1. Germline trimming cut 6 bases from V and 8 bases from J; bases unmatched to any gene: 5. There are 13 residues in the CDR3. In nucleotides, the CDR3 is TGTGCCAGCAGGAGCACAGGGGGCCATGAGCAGTTCTTC. Encoded protein: CASRSTGGHEQFF.

V gene TRBV6-5 combines with J gene TRBJ2-2, with 7 bases aligning to TRBD1. Unmatched junction bases numbered 7, after V lost 2 bases and J lost 7 bases. CDR3 length: 15 residues. Germline-derived CDR1 and CDR2 are MNHEY and SVGAGI. The CDR3 DNA sequence: TGTGCCAGCAGTTACGAGGGGACAGTGGTCGGGGAGCTGTTTTTT. Protein: CASSYEGTVVGELFF.

This chain connects TRBV7-2 to TRBJ1-1; D gene uncertain. This CDR3 has 13 residues. Germline CDR1 reads SGHTA; CDR2 reads FQGNSA. Trimming took off 1 base at V and 11 bases at J, with 14 bases between the two ends. The CDR3 DNA is TGTGCCAGCAGCTTAGAGCGGGGAGGTATGGCTTTCTTT. Translated: CASSLERGGMAFF.

V usage is TRBV29-1 and J usage is TRBJ1-2; tentatively, D is TRBD1 (6 bases). Germline values: CDR1 SQVTM, CDR2 ANQGSEA. The CDR3 loop spans 12 amino acids. V was trimmed by 7 bases and J by 0 bases, leaving 9 bases between them. The DNA of the CDR3 is TGCAGCGGGACAGAAGCTAACTATGGCTACACCTTC. This codes for CSGTEANYGYTF.

The chain carries TRBV6-2 or TRBV6-3 and TRBJ2-5; 8 positions match TRBD1. Germline loops: CDR1 MNHEY, CDR2 SVGEGT. Unmatched junction bases numbered 6, after V lost 4 bases and J lost 2 bases. CDR3 length: 15 amino acids. CDR3 region: CASSLGDRHQETQYF. The CDR3 DNA reads TGTGCCAGCAGTTTAGGGGACAGGCATCAAGAGACCCAGTACTTC.

The sample holds a few counts of this clone. This chain joins TRBV11-2 and TRBJ1-1; D may be TRBD1 (6 bases). This CDR3 has 17 amino acids. V lost 1 base to trimming and J lost 3 bases, with 18 bases between them. CDR1 is SGHAT, CDR2 FQNNGV, per germline. The CDR3: CASSLGTGKTRYTEAFF. As DNA, the CDR3 is TGTGCCAGCAGCTTAGGAACAGGGAAGACGCGGTACACTGAAGCTTTCTTT.

The chain couples TRBV24-1 to TRBJ2-1; TRBD2 matches 7 bases. The CDR3 runs to 16 residues. Trimming cost V 5 bases and J 0 bases; bases outside gene matches: 6. Germline values: CDR1 KGHDR, CDR2 SFDVKD. The CDR3 nucleotides are TGTGCCACCAGTGCTTCCGGGAGGTTCTCCTACAATGAGCAGTTCTTC. Protein sequence: CATSASGRFSYNEQFF.

The chain combines TRBV11-2 with TRBJ2-7; no firm D call. The CDR3 runs 15 residues. The germline CDR1 and CDR2 sequences are SGHAT and FQNNGV. V lost 2 bases, J lost 2 bases, and 13 bases lay in between. CDR3 residues: CASSLILDAAYEQYF. The CDR3 DNA reads as TGTGCCAGCAGCTTAATTCTAGACGCAGCCTACGAGCAGTACTTC. Full variable domain (remainder filled in from reference TRBV11-2 and TRBJ2-7): EAGVAQSPRYKIIEKRQSVAFWCNPISGHATLYWYQQILGQGPKLLIQFQNNGVVDDSQLPKDRFSAERLKGVDSTLKIQPAKLEDSAVYLCASSLILDAAYEQYFGPGTRLTVT.

The V gene is TRBV7-3, the J gene TRBJ2-3; D call uncertain. The ends were cut back, 2 bases at V and 1 base at J, with 10 bases in the middle. Germline V CDR1 and CDR2: SGHTA, FQGTGA. The CDR3 has 15 amino acids. CDR3 sequence: CASSLEPTGTDTQYF. The CDR3 DNA sequence: TGTGCCAGCAGCTTAGAACCTACAGGCACAGATACGCAGTATTTT.

The chain carries TRBV7-9 and TRBJ2-7; D unclear. This CDR3 is 14 amino acids long. V dropped 4 bases and J dropped 0 bases, with 10 bases sitting between them. Germline CDR1 SEHNR, CDR2 FQNEAQ (reference sequence). CDR3 nucleotides: TGTGCCAGCAGCTCAGAGGCGGCCTCCTACGAGCAGTACTTC. It yields the protein CASSSEAASYEQYF.

The V gene is TRBV6-6, the J gene TRBJ1-2, with 12 bases lining up with TRBD1. The CDR3 totals 16 residues. With 0 bases clipped from V and 5 bases from J, the junction kept 4 bases outside the gene matches. Germline lookup yields CDR1 MNHNY and CDR2 SVGAGI (reference sequence). The CDR3 sequence: CASSYSGTGGRYGYTF. The DNA of the CDR3 is TGTGCCAGCAGTTACTCGGGGACAGGGGGCAGGTATGGCTACACCTTC.

The chain couples TRBV2 to TRBJ2-3; 7 nucleotides line up with TRBD2. The V and J ends lost 7 bases and 3 bases, in that order; junction bases with no gene match: 4. CDR1 SNHLY and CDR2 FYNNEI come from the germline V gene. CDR3 length: 13 amino acids. CDR3 nucleotides: TGTGCCAGCACTCAGCGGGAAACAGATACGCAGTATTTT. It translates to CASTQRETDTQYF.

The sample holds one count of this clone. V gene TRBV9 combines with J gene TRBJ1-2, with 10 positions matching TRBD1. V shed 5 bases, J shed 8 bases, and the junction held 6 bases outside the gene matches. The CDR3 runs 13 residues. Germline values: CDR1 SGDLS, CDR2 YYNGEE. The CDR3 nucleotides are TGTGCCAGCAGTCCGGGACAGGGGTTGGGCTACACCTTC. Its translation is CASSPGQGLGYTF. The full variable domain, in which reference TRBV9 and TRBJ1-2 provide the parts outside the CDR3, is DSGVTQTPKHLITATGQRVTLRCSPRSGDLSVYWYQQSLDQGLQFLIQYYNGEERAKGNILERFSAQQFPDLHSELNLSSLELGDSALYFCASSPGQGLGYTFGSGTRLTVV.

The chain couples TRBV4-3 to TRBJ2-1; maybe TRBD2 (6 bases). V dropped 0 bases and J dropped 4 bases, with 16 bases sitting between them. The CDR3 sequence is 17 residues long. Germline CDR1 reads LGHNA; CDR2 reads YSLEER. This chain's CDR3 is CASSQDHGSLLYNEQFF. Here the CDR3 DNA reads TGCGCCAGCAGCCAAGACCACGGGAGTCTATTGTACAATGAGCAGTTCTTC.

The chain recombines TRBV7-3 with TRBJ1-2, with TRBD1 matching 8 bases. This CDR3 is 12 amino acids long. V lost 5 bases and J lost 8; bases outside the gene matches: 4. Germline CDR1 and CDR2: SGHTA and FQGTGA. CDR3 sequence: CASSGGQGGYTF. The CDR3 DNA is TGTGCCAGCAGCGGTGGACAGGGCGGCTACACCTTC.

The chain combines TRBV6-5 with TRBJ1-6; perhaps TRBD1 as D (5 bases). The CDR3 covers 12 residues. The V gene lost 6 bases and the J gene lost 6 bases, with 6 bases spanning the gap. Germline CDR1 is MNHEY and CDR2 is SVGAGI. DNA for the CDR3: TGTGCCAGCAGGGACACTAATTCACCCCTCCACTTT. Its translation is CASRDTNSPLHF.

The rearrangement links TRBV7-2 to TRBJ2-7; 7 bases match TRBD1. The CDR3 sequence is 15 residues long. Germline V gene sequence: CDR1 SGHTA, CDR2 FQGNSA. The trim removed 5 bases at V and 0 bases at J, leaving 7 bases unmatched. The CDR3, as DNA: TGTGCCAGCAGCCCCTCCCGGGACAGCTCCTACGAGCAGTACTTC. Translated: CASSPSRDSSYEQYF.

This clone was observed a single time. The chain employs TRBV7-2 and TRBJ2-3; 11 bases map to TRBD2. With V trimmed by 5 bases and J by 5 bases, 6 bases remained unmatched. The CDR3 is 15 residues long. Looked up from germline, CDR1 is SGHTA and CDR2 is FQGNSA. CDR3 bases: TGTGCCAGCAGCGCGACTAGCGGGACCTTAGATACGCAGTATTTT. Its translation: CASSATSGTLDTQYF. The variable domain in full, with the rest retrieved from reference TRBV7-2 and TRBJ2-3, is GAGVSQSPSNKVTEKGKDVELRCDPISGHTALYWYRQSLGQGLEFLIYFQGNSAPDKSGLPSDRFSAERTGGSVSTLTIQRTQQEDSAVYLCASSATSGTLDTQYFGPGTRLTVL.

This chain uses TRBV27 with TRBJ1-2; 7 nucleotides match TRBD1. V dropped 10 bases and J dropped 0; count of bases not matched to a gene: 5. The CDR3 covers 13 residues. Germline CDR1 is MNHEY and CDR2 is SMNVEV (reference sequence). This CDR3 is CAKWGQTNYGYTF. The CDR3 DNA reads as TGTGCCAAGTGGGGACAGACTAACTATGGCTACACCTTC.

V gene TRBV19 combines with J gene TRBJ1-5, with 7 positions matching TRBD1. With 5 bases clipped from V and 3 bases from J, the junction kept 7 bases outside the gene matches. This CDR3 has 15 amino acids. Looked up from germline, CDR1 is LNHDA and CDR2 is SQIVND (reference sequence). The CDR3 bases are TGTGCCAGTAGTTTCGGACAGGCGTTCAATCAGCCCCAGCATTTT. Protein sequence: CASSFGQAFNQPQHF.

V and J are TRBV28 and TRBJ1-5; 7 bases line up with TRBD1. CDR3 length equals 13 residues. V lost 8 bases, J lost 7 bases, and 8 bases stayed unmatched. Germline CDR1 MDHEN, CDR2 SYDVKM. CDR3 sequence (DNA): TGTGCCAGCTCGTCAAGGGGGCTCCAGCCCCAGCATTTT. Its translation: CASSSRGLQPQHF.

The rearrangement joins TRBV15 to TRBJ2-7; 9 positions agree with TRBD1. V dropped 0 bases and J dropped 5; count of bases not matched to a gene: 8. The CDR3 has 16 amino acids. Germline V gene lookup returns CDR1 LNHNV and CDR2 YYDKDF (reference sequence). CDR3 sequence: CATSREPGQGGHEQYF. The CDR3 nucleotides are TGTGCCACCAGCAGAGAGCCGGGACAGGGTGGCCACGAGCAGTACTTC.

This chain joins TRBV6-5 and TRBJ2-5; D is undetermined. Germline V gene sequence: CDR1 MNHEY, CDR2 SVGAGI. CDR3 length equals 16 residues. V gave up 3 bases and J gave up 5 bases, with 19 bases separating them. CDR3 nucleotides: TGTGCCAGCAGTTATTATGGGTTTGGGCAGCCGGAGACCCAGTACTTC. This sequence encodes CASSYYGFGQPETQYF.

The CDR3 loop reads CASSVRTGGLLRTEAFF. The CDR3 DNA is TGTGCCAGCAGCGTCAGGACAGGGGGTTTGTTGCGGACTGAAGCTTTCTTT. The chain combines TRBV11-2 with TRBJ1-1; 10 bases are a match to TRBD1. There are 17 residues in the CDR3. Unmatched junction bases numbered 14, after V lost 5 bases and J lost 5 bases. Germline-derived CDR1 and CDR2 are SGHAT and FQNNGV.

This rearrangement joins TRBV6-5 to TRBJ2-3; 14 nucleotides line up with TRBD2. V shed 4 bases, J shed 7 bases, and the junction held 7 bases outside the gene matches. Germline assignment: CDR1 MNHEY and CDR2 SVGAGI. The CDR3 covers 16 residues. The CDR3 region has the DNA TGTGCCAGCAGTTCTACGACTAGCGGGGGGGGAAATACGCAGTATTTT. Protein product: CASSSTTSGGGNTQYF.

This chain links TRBV7-9 with TRBJ2-7, with 7 bases that match TRBD1. With V trimmed by 4 bases and J by 4 bases, 10 bases remained unmatched. CDR1 is SEHNR and CDR2 is FQNEAQ in the germline V gene (reference sequence). This CDR3 has 15 amino acids. The CDR3 DNA reads as TGTGCCAGCAGCTCCACAGGGGCCGCTTTTTACGAGCAGTACTTC. Amino acid sequence: CASSSTGAAFYEQYF.

The chain has TRBV7-9 and TRBJ1-4; TRBD1 matches 8 bases. Germline CDR1 SEHNR, CDR2 FQNEAQ (reference sequence). The CDR3 spans 17 residues. V lost 0 bases to trimming and J lost 4 bases; unmatched junction nucleotides: 7. The CDR3 loop reads CASSLAGHRGSNEKLFF. The CDR3 DNA follows: TGTGCCAGCAGCTTAGCAGGGCACAGGGGGAGTAATGAAAAACTGTTTTTT.